The rows below give T cell receptor beta chains drawn from one sample of a study of blood T cell repertoires in COVID-19. Data came from immunoSEQ multiplex PCR; TCRdb stores just in-frame clones and leaves some out. The sample consists of tens of thousands of clones, 70% to 90% of them appearing once. The sequenced sample consisted of peripheral blood. These receptor sequences come from a woman aged 60-75 years with active COVID-19. CDR3s include the opening cysteine and the closing phenylalanine or tryptophan.

>TRBJ1-1|TRBV4-1
CASSQDVQAIGNTEAFF
>TRBJ1-1|TRBV3-1/TRBV3-2
CASSPLAGREGAFF
>TRBJ2-5|TRBV7-2
CASSRTGDETQYF
>TRBJ1-2|TRBV5-1
CASSLAGTANYGYTF
>TRBJ1-1|TRBV7-9
CASSLGLYEAFF
>TRBJ2-7|TRBV2
CASSEGTALTYEQYF
>TRBJ2-7|TRBV11-1
CASSSAGTGESYEQYF
>TRBJ1-1|TRBV12-3/TRBV12-4
CASSFSGTGAFF
>TRBJ1-6|TRBV11-1
CASSRRQGSSPLHF
>TRBJ2-1|TRBV27
CASSLAGLALVEQFF
>TRBJ1-2|TRBV6-5
CASRLRGYYGYTF
>TRBJ2-3|TRBV5-4
CASSPHTSGGGDTQYF
>TRBJ1-4|TRBV7-2
CASSKEDREKLFF
>TRBJ2-1|TRBV20-1
CSASRGSSSYNEQFF
>TRBJ2-3|TRBV5-8
CASSFTGTSEPDTQYF
>TRBJ2-7|TRBV5-1
CASSTGTSGGRREQYF
>TRBJ2-2|TRBV9
CASSLAGGPANTGELFF
>TRBJ2-1|TRBV4-3
CASSQAIAGPYNEQFF
>TRBJ2-1|TRBV5-1
CASSLGRGTPLNNEQFF
>TRBJ1-4|TRBV5-4
CASSSKGVGAPTTNEKLFF
>TRBJ1-1|TRBV4-2
CASSQEGQQRGTEAFF
>TRBJ2-5|TRBV7-6
CASSLNEGGGKTQYF
>TRBJ1-5|TRBV30
CAWSGKGAGNQPQHF
>TRBJ2-2|TRBV6-6
CASSYPLAGGTGELFF
>TRBJ2-7|TRBV5-1
CASSLVLAGGPVEQYF
>TRBJ2-3|TRBV5-1
CASSLTNHRTDTQYF
>TRBJ2-2|TRBV10-2
CASSETSGGANTGELFF
>TRBJ1-4|TRBV10-3
CAISDGGTGFEKLFF
>TRBJ1-4|TRBV7-8
CASSIGQGNEKLFF
>TRBJ2-1|TRBV9
CASSAPGAGGPSYNEQFF
>TRBJ1-2|TRBV4-1
CASSHMDRGGYTF
>TRBJ2-3|TRBV7-6
CASSEGSGGTDTQYF
>TRBJ2-1|TRBV21-1
CASSSRGGQRFF
>TRBJ1-4|TRBV7-9
CASSRVSNEKLFF
>TRBJ2-7|TRBV5-6
CASSQGLSSYEQYF
>TRBJ2-7|TRBV7-3
CASSATGSSYYEQYF
>TRBJ2-1|TRBV6-4
CASSRTGGNEQFF
>TRBJ1-1|TRBV29-1
CSVVGQGASEAFF
>TRBJ1-5|TRBV3-1/TRBV3-2
CASSQDPNQPQHF
>TRBJ2-2|TRBV30
CAWNSDRAGELFF
>TRBJ2-1|TRBV6-5
CASTLRGGAVDEQFF